Presented here are 3 T cell receptor beta chains from one specimen sequenced in a study of cytomegalovirus exposure and HLA in healthy donors. Use of 60 Vbeta and 13 Jbeta primers characterized the PCR. Some clones are missing from TCRdb's copy, which holds only in-frame ones; the method was immunoSEQ multiplex PCR. Among 150,000 to 200,000 clones listed, 76% were seen once. Specimen: PBMCs. These receptors were obtained from a male donor in good health and CMV-seronegative.

This rearrangement joins TRBV18 to TRBJ1-4; D uncertain. The V gene's germline CDR1 is KGHSH and CDR2 LQKENI. The CDR3 loop spans 16 amino acids. V was shortened by 3 bases and J by 0 bases, with 11 bases between the two germline ends. The CDR3 spells CASSPNLAATNEKLFF. In DNA, the CDR3 is TGTGCCAGCTCACCGAATCTGGCGGCAACTAATGAAAAACTGTTTTTT.

This clone was counted a few times. V gene TRBV10-3 combines with J gene TRBJ2-7, with 9 bases that match TRBD1. Unmatched junction bases numbered 20, after V lost 11 bases and J lost 0 bases. CDR1 ENHRY and CDR2 SYGVKD come from the germline V gene. The CDR3 covers 18 residues. In nucleotides, the CDR3 is TGTGCCGTCGCCGCGGGGGACAGGGACTACAATCTCTCCTACGAGCAGTACTTC. Translating gives CAVAAGDRDYNLSYEQYF.

This clone appeared a single time. This rearrangement joins TRBV5-1 to TRBJ1-1, with unresolved D. This CDR3 region has 15 residues. Germline lookup yields CDR1 SGHRS and CDR2 YFSETQ. The V end was cut by 2 bases, the J end by 1 base, with 12 bases between. The CDR3 DNA reads TGCGCCAGCAGCTTTTTATGGCCAGGGAACACTGAAGCTTTCTTT. Amino acid sequence: CASSFLWPGNTEAFF.